The source of this T cell receptor (beta chain) is a study of metastatic and nonmetastatic thyroid tumors. Study summary: Peripheral blood and tumor or nodule samples from malignant and benign thyroid patients were compared. Study-wide results and caveats: Reports indicated that malignant thyroid tumors showed significantly higher TCR beta diversity than benign nodules did, in blood and tumor.

Each patient came to thyroid surgery without any prior treatment (of any kind). This clone has a handful of counts. Its specificity is unknown. Per the original data handling: For papillary thyroid cancer, a distant-metastasis classifier was constructed from CDR3 differences observed across clinicopathological groups. TCRdb re-called the PCR reads with MiXCR. None of the V and J calls come from the authors' own analysis; TCRdb made them. The profile shows about 37,000 clones, around an eighth of them singletons. The source of this sequence is a female donor with papillary thyroid cancer or a benign thyroid nodule (not recorded which). Some clones in this sample may be carry-over from other donors' samples. The sample consisted of blood.

The CDR3 sequence is CASSLQVSYNEQFF. The CDR3 nucleotides read TGTGCCAGCAGTCTTCAGGTATCCTACAATGAGCAGTTCTTC. The chain combines TRBV6-1 with TRBJ2-1; no definite D call. Trimming stripped 5 bases from V and 1 base from J, with 9 bases between. The CDR3 is 14 amino acids. Germline assignment: CDR1 MNHNS and CDR2 SASEGT.